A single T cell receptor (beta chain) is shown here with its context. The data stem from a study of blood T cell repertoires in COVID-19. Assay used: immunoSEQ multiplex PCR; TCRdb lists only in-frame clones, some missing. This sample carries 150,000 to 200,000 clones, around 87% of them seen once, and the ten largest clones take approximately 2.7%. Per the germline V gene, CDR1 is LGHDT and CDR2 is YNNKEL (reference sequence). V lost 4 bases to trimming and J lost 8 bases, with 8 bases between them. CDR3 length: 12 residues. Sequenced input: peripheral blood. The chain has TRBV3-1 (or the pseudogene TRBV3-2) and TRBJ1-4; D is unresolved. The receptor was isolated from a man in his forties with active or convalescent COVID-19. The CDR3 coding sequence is TGTGCCAGCAGCCGGGCAGCCGAAAAACTGTTTTTT. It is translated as CASSRAAEKLFF.